A selection of T cell receptor beta chains follows, all from one sample in a study of CD8+ T cells in alopecia areata. The assay was immunoSEQ multiplex PCR, and TCRdb's table has in-frame clones only and misses some. In the table there are 100,000 to 130,000 clones, 84% of which are singletons. Sequences were derived from CD8+ T cells sorted from blood, sampled at week 24, from a patient treated with tofacitinib. Receptors originate from a human donor with alopecia areata. Both conserved end residues are part of each CDR3. Each record gives: V gene, CDR3 protein.

V: TRBV7-9; CDR3: CASSHYTGDTGELFF
V: TRBV7-9; CDR3: CASSLAQRGDNEQFF
V: TRBV13; CDR3: CASSGDTLDEQFF
V: TRBV11-2; CDR3: CASSFQGARNEQFF
V: TRBV11-2; CDR3: CASSPGTGIEQYF
V: TRBV7-9; CDR3: CASSLVGQETQYF
V: TRBV7-9; CDR3: CASSFTFSYEQYF
V: TRBV6-6; CDR3: CASTEATGSNQPQHF
V: TRBV10-3; CDR3: CATRGGGGENIQYF
V: TRBV7-8; CDR3: CASSLDVGGGGTEAFF
V: TRBV5-6; CDR3: CASSLRETISGGELFF